The 16 T cell receptor beta chains in this list originate from one sample, sequenced in a study of cytomegalovirus exposure and HLA in healthy donors. The PCR had 60 Vbeta and 13 Jbeta primers. The protocol was immunoSEQ multiplex PCR, while the TCRdb copy is restricted to in-frame clones and leaves out a portion. The table includes about 200,000 clones, 83% detected once. Sample: PBMCs. These receptors originate from a girl between 5 and 17 years old in good health and CMV-seronegative.

This chain links TRBV2 with TRBJ2-5, with 7 bases matching TRBD1. CDR3 length: 15 amino acids. Per germline, CDR1 SNHLY and CDR2 FYNNEI. The junction had 12 bases not matched to a gene; V was cut back by 6 bases and J by 5 bases. The CDR3 DNA reads as TGTGCCAGCAGCACCTACTGGACAGGAGGCGAGACCCAGTACTTC. It codes for CASSTYWTGGETQYF.

The rearrangement joins TRBV28 to TRBJ1-4, with TRBD1 as a possible D gene (5 bases). Per germline, CDR1 MDHEN and CDR2 SYDVKM. CDR3 size: 15 residues. With 3 bases removed from V and 8 bases from J, the gap between germline ends came to 16 bases. The DNA of the CDR3 is TGTGCCAGCAGTTTCAGGGTTGGCGGGGCCGAAAAACTGTTTTTT. Translation: CASSFRVGGAEKLFF.

The chain's CDR3 is CASSLGHTGTEAFF. CDR3 sequence (DNA): TGTGCCAGCAGCTTAGGACACACGGGCACTGAAGCTTTCTTT. The rearrangement joins TRBV28 to TRBJ1-1; the D gene is possibly TRBD1 (5 bases). V was pared by 6 bases and J by 4 bases, with 15 bases between. This CDR3 region has 14 residues. CDR1 and CDR2 (germline): MDHEN, SYDVKM.

The rearrangement links TRBV7-9 to TRBJ2-2, with 7 positions matching TRBD1. Germline V CDR1 and CDR2: SEHNR, FQNEAQ (reference sequence). With V trimmed by 1 base and J by 0 bases, 2 bases remained unmatched. This CDR3 contains 16 residues. The CDR3 region is CASSLGQGSNTGELFF. In DNA form, the CDR3 reads TGTGCCAGCAGCTTAGGACAGGGCTCGAACACCGGGGAGCTGTTTTTT.

The chain has TRBV28 and TRBJ2-3, with 10 bases matching TRBD2. V dropped 4 bases and J dropped 7; count of bases not matched to a gene: 5. There are 14 residues in the CDR3. Germline V gives CDR1 MDHEN, CDR2 SYDVKM. CDR3 sequence reads: CASSSSGGRYTQYF. In DNA form, the CDR3 reads TGTGCCAGCAGTTCTAGCGGGGGTCGGTATACGCAGTATTTT.

This rearrangement joins TRBV10-3 to TRBJ1-2; D uncertain. Germline CDR1 ENHRY, CDR2 SYGVKD. This CDR3 is built from 13 residues. The V gene lost 7 bases and the J gene lost 1 base, with 10 bases spanning the gap. The CDR3 here is CAIMPEVNYGYTF. CDR3 DNA: TGTGCCATCATGCCAGAAGTTAACTATGGCTACACCTTC.

As concerns this clone: The junction departs from germline at one end; a sequencing error may be responsible. This sequence joins TRBV30 and TRBJ1-2, with 10 bases matching TRBD1. There are 13 residues in the CDR3. The V gene's germline CDR1 is GTSNPN and CDR2 SVGIG (reference sequence). The CDR3 loop reads CLTGTGANYGYTF. The CDR3 DNA follows: TGCCTGACCGGGACAGGGGCTAACTATGGCTACACCTTC.

This chain links TRBV7-2 with TRBJ2-2, with TRBD2 matching 10 bases. The CDR3 contains 16 residues. V dropped 5 bases and J dropped 4; count of bases not matched to a gene: 7. Germline V lookup: CDR1 SGHTA, CDR2 FQGNSA. The CDR3 sequence: CASSERSGGFTGELFF. The CDR3, as DNA: TGTGCCAGCAGCGAGCGTAGCGGGGGGTTCACCGGGGAGCTGTTTTTT.

This clone was found a few times. The CDR3 DNA is TGCGCCAGCAGCTTATGGGGGGGAGCCGAAGCTTTCTTT. Translating it yields CASSLWGGAEAFF. This rearrangement joins TRBV5-1 to TRBJ1-1, with D perhaps TRBD1 (5 bases). Looked up from germline, CDR1 is SGHRS and CDR2 is YFSETQ. The CDR3 covers 13 residues. V gave up 2 bases and J gave up 8 bases, with 13 bases separating them.

J is TRBJ1-3 and V is TRBV13; no reliable D call. Germline values: CDR1 PRHDT, CDR2 FYEKMQ (reference sequence). V shed 6 bases and J shed 1 base, with 10 bases lying between them. This CDR3 contains 14 residues. The CDR3 region is CASRLTNSGNTIYF. CDR3 bases: TGTGCCAGCAGACTAACAAATTCTGGAAACACCATATATTTT.

The chain links TRBV4-1 to TRBJ1-5, with TRBD1 matching over 9 bases. The CDR3 length is 17 residues. Looked up from germline, CDR1 is MGHRA and CDR2 is YSYEKL. Losses at the gene ends were 2 bases for V and 6 bases for J; bases not matched to a gene: 11. The DNA for the CDR3 is TGCGCCAGCAGCCAACCCACTAGGACAGGGGTGGTTCAGCCCCAGCATTTT. This gives the protein CASSQPTRTGVVQPQHF.

The rearrangement uses TRBV28 and TRBJ1-6; 10 bases fit TRBD1. The germline V gene has CDR1 MDHEN and CDR2 SYDVKM. This CDR3 contains 14 residues. Unmatched junction bases numbered 2, after V lost 3 bases and J lost 9 bases. The CDR3 spells CASSLGQGTSPLHF. Written as DNA, the CDR3 is TGTGCCAGCAGTTTGGGACAGGGGACTTCACCCCTCCACTTT.

The table lists this clone with a count of one. The chain has TRBV19 and TRBJ1-1; TRBD1 might be the D (6 bases). Germline V gene data show CDR1 as LNHDA and CDR2 as SQIVND (reference sequence). V dropped 6 bases and J dropped 4 bases, with 18 bases sitting between them. There are 15 residues in the CDR3. The CDR3 nucleotides are TGTGCCAGTAGGGATACAGGGTTTTGGGCCACTGAAGCTTTCTTT. Translated: CASRDTGFWATEAFF.

This sequence joins TRBV9 and TRBJ1-6, with a possible D match to TRBD1 (6 bases). This CDR3 has 15 amino acids. Germline values: CDR1 SGDLS, CDR2 YYNGEE. Between the trimmed V and J ends, which lost 0 bases and 10 bases, there was a span of 14 bases. The CDR3 DNA sequence: TGTGCCAGCAGCGTAGTGGGGGGGGCAGGGTCACCCCTCCACTTT. Its translation is CASSVVGGAGSPLHF.

The rearrangement joins TRBV4-2 to TRBJ2-1; 9 bases align to TRBD2. V lost 0 bases, J lost 7 bases, and 7 bases stayed unmatched. The germline gives CDR1 LGHNA, CDR2 YNFKEQ. CDR3 length: 16 residues. CDR3: CASSQDLRGGLNEQFF. CDR3 bases: TGTGCCAGCAGCCAAGATTTGCGGGGGGGCCTGAATGAGCAGTTCTTC.

The chain has TRBV11-2 and TRBJ1-3; tentative D call: TRBD1 (6 bases). V was pared by 3 bases and J by 0 bases, with 15 bases between. This CDR3 spans 17 amino acids. Germline assignment: CDR1 SGHAT and CDR2 FQNNGV. This CDR3 is CASSFPMDSSSGNTIYF. CDR3 DNA sequence: TGTGCCAGCAGCTTTCCGATGGACAGTTCCTCTGGAAACACCATATATTTT.